This T cell receptor beta chain originates from a study of CD8 T cells in ankylosing spondylitis. Each CDR3 protein is one row after TCRdb ran MiXCR on the 5' RACE reads. The sample shows fewer than 400,000 distinct CDR3 sequences, roughly 8% of them seen only once. The germline gives CDR1 SGHAT, CDR2 FQDESV (reference sequence). The CDR3 has 17 residues. V gave up 5 bases and J gave up 0 bases; unmatched junction bases: 7. Comments on this clonotype: Its antigen remains unidentified.

Study-level results: Within ankylosing spondylitis blood, a TCR beta motif made up of roughly eight highly homologous variants appeared to be characteristic.

Sequenced material: blood, either unsorted or a sorted T cell fraction (not recorded which). This clonotype was obtained from a male donor with ankylosing spondylitis. The chain links TRBV11-1 to TRBJ1-5; 10 bases align to TRBD1. The CDR3 reads CASSLGTGVFSNQPQHF. DNA of the CDR3: TGTGCCAGCAGCCTTGGGACAGGGGTTTTTAGCAATCAGCCCCAGCATTTT.